Included here is one T cell receptor (beta chain) sequence, with context. It has no known antigen specificity. No base quality information exists; no much larger clone differs at one position. The collaborating institutions used their own protocols to collect whole blood in K2EDTA tubes. For TCRbeta analysis, collaborators shipped samples in one of three forms: frozen whole blood, isolated PBMCs, or DNA extracted from either of those sample types. The CDR3 covers 19 residues, taking in both the cysteine and the phenylalanine. The read is trimmed to its CDR3 DNA, 57 bases read in frame from base 1. From the germline V gene, CDR1 is SNHLY and CDR2 is FYNNEI. For this chain, trimming is 6 bases at the V end and 0 bases at the J end, and the number of junction bases without a gene match is 16. TCRbeta CDR3 regions were amplified from genomic DNA by means of the immunoSEQ Assay, a bias-controlled multiplex PCR. For the original study's pipeline: The number of nucleated cells in each sample was estimated from the amplification of reference gene primers within the assay. Sequence reads were collapsed and filtered to measure the absolute abundance of every unique TCRbeta CDR3 rearrangement. For each sample, productive Simpson clonality was calculated by taking the square root of Simpson's diversity index across productive rearrangements. The source is immuneACCESS, and TCRdb retained only in-frame sequences with V and J called. Part of the clones is not carried over; for the studies checked, unresolved V genes explain less than half of this, and the remainder is unexplained. V and J calls and clone size come straight from that table; D and trimming were deduced from the DNA. Here the sample has approximately 99,000 clones; 79% occur a single time. Around a sixth of the sample is taken by the ten largest.

The data belong to a study of blood T cell repertoires in COVID-19 (dated by TCRdb to about 2020). About the full investigation: Samples covering the acute and convalescent phases of COVID-19 were provided by collaborators in the United States, Italy and Spain. The prospective study material was composed of cDNA or gDNA derived from T cells, B-cell-depleted T cells, or PBMCs. Subjects who had been exposed to COVID-19, were actively infected with it, or had recovered from it provided the deeply sampled blood TCRbeta repertoires that made up the dataset. The repertoires were released in a freely available public database meant as a resource for research on the immune response to SARS-CoV-2. The samples were drawn from the first 160 participants of the ongoing ImmuneRACE study and from 950 to 1,500 subjects provided by 6 global collaborators. Nearly every sample came with metadata listing a de-identified subject ID, COVID-19 status, age in years and sex. Where available, HLA class I and class II types were taken from metadata supplied by the sample provider and were not determined by assay-based typing.

Study-wide findings and limitations: The amount of clinical and demographic metadata varied by source and participant and was provided uncurated.

The sample consisted of peripheral blood. The chain links TRBV2 with TRBJ2-7, and 11 bases in between align with TRBD2. This TCR came from a woman of 80 years or more with active or convalescent COVID-19. The DNA is as follows: TGTGCCAGCAGAGACCTCGGGACTAGCGGAACCCGATTCTCCTACGAGCAGTACTTC. It is translated as CASRDLGTSGTRFSYEQYF. The variable domain in full, with residues beyond the CDR3 obtained from the reference TRBV2 and TRBJ2-7 genes, is EPEVTQTPSHQVTQMGQEVILRCVPISNHLYFYWYRQILGQKVEFLVSFYNNEISEKSEIFDDQFSVERPDGSNFTLKIRSTKLEDSAMYFCASRDLGTSGTRFSYEQYFGPGTRLTVT.